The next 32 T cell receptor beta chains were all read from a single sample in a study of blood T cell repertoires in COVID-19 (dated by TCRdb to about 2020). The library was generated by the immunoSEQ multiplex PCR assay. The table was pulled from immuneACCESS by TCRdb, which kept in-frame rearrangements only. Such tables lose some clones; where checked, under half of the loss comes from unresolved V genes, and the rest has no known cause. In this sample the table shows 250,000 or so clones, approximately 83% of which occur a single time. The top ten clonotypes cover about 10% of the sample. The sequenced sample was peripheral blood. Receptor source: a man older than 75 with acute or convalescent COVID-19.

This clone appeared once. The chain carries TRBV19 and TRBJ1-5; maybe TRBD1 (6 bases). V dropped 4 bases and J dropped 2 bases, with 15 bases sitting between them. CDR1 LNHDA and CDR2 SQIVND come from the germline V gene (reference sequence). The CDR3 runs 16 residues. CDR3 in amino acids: CASSKGQGSRNQPQHF. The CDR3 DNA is TGTGCCAGTAGTAAGGGTCAGGGGAGTCGCAATCAGCCCCAGCATTTT. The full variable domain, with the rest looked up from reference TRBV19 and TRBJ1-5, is DGGITQSPKYLFRKEGQNVTLSCEQNLNHDAMYWYRQDPGQGLRLIYYSQIVNDFQKGDIAEGYSVSREKKESFPLTVTSAQKNPTAFYLCASSKGQGSRNQPQHFGDGTRLSIL.

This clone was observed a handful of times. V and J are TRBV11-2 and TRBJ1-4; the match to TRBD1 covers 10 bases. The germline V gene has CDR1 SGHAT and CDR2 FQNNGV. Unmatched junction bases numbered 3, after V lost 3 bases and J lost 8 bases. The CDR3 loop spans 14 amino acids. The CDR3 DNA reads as TGTGCCAGCAGCTTGGGACAGGGGTACGAAAAACTGTTTTTT. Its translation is CASSLGQGYEKLFF. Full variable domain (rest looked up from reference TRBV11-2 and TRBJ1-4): EAGVAQSPRYKIIEKRQSVAFWCNPISGHATLYWYQQILGQGPKLLIQFQNNGVVDDSQLPKDRFSAERLKGVDSTLKIQPAKLEDSAVYLCASSLGQGYEKLFFGSGTQLSVL.

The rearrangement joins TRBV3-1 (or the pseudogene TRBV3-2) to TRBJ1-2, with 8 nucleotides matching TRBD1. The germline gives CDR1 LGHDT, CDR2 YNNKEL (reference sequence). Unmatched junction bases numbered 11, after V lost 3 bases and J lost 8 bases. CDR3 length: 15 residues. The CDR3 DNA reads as TGTGCCAGCAGCCAGAGCGGCCAGGGGGCGCGGGGCTACACCTTC. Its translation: CASSQSGQGARGYTF.

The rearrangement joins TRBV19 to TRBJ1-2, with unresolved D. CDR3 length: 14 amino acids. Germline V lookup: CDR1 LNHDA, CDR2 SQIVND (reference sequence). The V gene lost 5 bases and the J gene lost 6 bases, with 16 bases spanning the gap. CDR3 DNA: TGTGCCAGTAGTCCTGGAGCGGGAAGCGATGGCTACACCTTC. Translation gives CASSPGAGSDGYTF.

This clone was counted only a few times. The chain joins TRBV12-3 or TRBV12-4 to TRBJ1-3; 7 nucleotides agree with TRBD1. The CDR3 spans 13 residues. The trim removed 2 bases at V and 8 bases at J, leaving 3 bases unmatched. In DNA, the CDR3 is TGTGCCAGCAGTTTAAGTCAGGGGGACACCATATATTTT. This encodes CASSLSQGDTIYF.

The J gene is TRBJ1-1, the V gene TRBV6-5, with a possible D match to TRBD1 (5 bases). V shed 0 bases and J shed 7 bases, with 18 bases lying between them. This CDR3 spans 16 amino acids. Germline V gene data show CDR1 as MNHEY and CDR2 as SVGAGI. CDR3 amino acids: CASSYSISRLQDEAFF. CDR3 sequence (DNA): TGTGCCAGCAGTTACTCGATTTCGCGATTACAGGATGAAGCTTTCTTT.

The CDR3 DNA is TGTGCCAGCAGTTACAGGTCTGGGAGGGGTGGTGAAAAACTGTTTTTT. Protein: CASSYRSGRGGEKLFF. V usage is TRBV6-5 and J usage is TRBJ1-4; weak D call: TRBD1 (5 bases). Germline V CDR1 and CDR2: MNHEY, SVGAGI. V gave up 2 bases and J gave up 7 bases, with 17 bases separating them. The CDR3 contains 16 residues.

The CDR3 region has the DNA TGTGCCAGCAGCTTGGATGGAGGGTTGGATGGCTACACCTTC. Protein product: CASSLDGGLDGYTF. The chain has TRBV5-4 and TRBJ1-2; D unresolved. CDR3 length: 14 residues. Germline V gives CDR1 SGHNT, CDR2 YYREEE (reference sequence). Trimming removed 0 bases from V and 6 bases from J, with 12 bases in between.

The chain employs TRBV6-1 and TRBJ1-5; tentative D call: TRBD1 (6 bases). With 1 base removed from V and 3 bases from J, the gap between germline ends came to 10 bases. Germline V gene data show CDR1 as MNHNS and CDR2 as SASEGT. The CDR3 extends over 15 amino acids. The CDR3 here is CASSEGWGPNQPQHF. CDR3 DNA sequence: TGTGCCAGCAGTGAAGGGTGGGGGCCCAATCAGCCCCAGCATTTT.

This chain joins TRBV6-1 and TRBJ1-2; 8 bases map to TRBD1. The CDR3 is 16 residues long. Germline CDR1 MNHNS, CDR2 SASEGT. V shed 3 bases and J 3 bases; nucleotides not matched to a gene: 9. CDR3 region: CASSDQGAIGHYGYTF. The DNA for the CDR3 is TGTGCCAGCAGTGACCAGGGGGCAATTGGGCACTATGGCTACACCTTC.

The CDR3 spells CASSSGLAGGEQFF. The CDR3 DNA sequence: TGTGCCAGCAGCTCGGGACTAGCGGGAGGGGAGCAGTTCTTC. The chain has TRBV7-3 and TRBJ2-1; 16 bases line up with TRBD2. This CDR3 contains 14 residues. Trimming took 4 bases from V and 10 from J; bases not matched to a gene: 1. Germline values: CDR1 SGHTA, CDR2 FQGTGA.

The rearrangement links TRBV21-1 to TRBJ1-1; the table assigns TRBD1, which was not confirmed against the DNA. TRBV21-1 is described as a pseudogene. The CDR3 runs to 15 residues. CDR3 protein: CASSKGVRGRTEAFF. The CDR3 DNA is TGTGCCAGCAGCAAAGGTGTCAGGGGGCGAACTGAAGCTTTCTTT.

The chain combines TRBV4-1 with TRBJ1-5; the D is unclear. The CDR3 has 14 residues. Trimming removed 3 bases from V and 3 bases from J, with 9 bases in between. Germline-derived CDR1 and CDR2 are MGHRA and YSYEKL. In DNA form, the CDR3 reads TGCGCCAGCAGCCACCGGACTACCAATCAGCCCCAGCATTTT. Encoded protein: CASSHRTTNQPQHF.

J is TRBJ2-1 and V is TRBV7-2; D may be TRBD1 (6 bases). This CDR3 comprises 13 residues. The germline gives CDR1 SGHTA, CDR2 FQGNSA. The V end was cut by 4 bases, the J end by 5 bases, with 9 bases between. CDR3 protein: CASSSRTDNEQFF. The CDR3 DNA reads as TGTGCCAGCAGCTCCCGGACAGACAATGAGCAGTTCTTC.

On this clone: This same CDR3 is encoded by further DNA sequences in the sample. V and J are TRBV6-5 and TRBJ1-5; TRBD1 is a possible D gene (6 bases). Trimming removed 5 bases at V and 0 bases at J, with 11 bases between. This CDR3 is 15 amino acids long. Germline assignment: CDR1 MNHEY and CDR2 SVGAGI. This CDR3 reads CASSRTDYSNQPQHF. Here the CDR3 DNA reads TGTGCCAGCAGTCGGACAGACTATAGCAATCAGCCCCAGCATTTT.

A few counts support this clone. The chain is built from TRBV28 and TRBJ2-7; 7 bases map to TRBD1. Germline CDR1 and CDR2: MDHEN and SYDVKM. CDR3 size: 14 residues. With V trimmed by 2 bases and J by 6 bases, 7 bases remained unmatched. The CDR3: CASSLDRVRFEQYF. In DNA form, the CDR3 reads TGTGCCAGCAGTTTAGACAGGGTTCGGTTCGAGCAGTACTTC.

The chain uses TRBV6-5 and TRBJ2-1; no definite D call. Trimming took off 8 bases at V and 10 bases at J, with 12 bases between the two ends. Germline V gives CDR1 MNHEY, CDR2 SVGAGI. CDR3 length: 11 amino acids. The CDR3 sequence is CASGLYREQFF. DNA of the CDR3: TGTGCCAGCGGGCTTTATCGCGAGCAGTTCTTC.

The CDR3 DNA reads as TGTGCCTGGAGTGGACACATCATGAACACTGAAGCTTTCTTT. Its protein product is CAWSGHIMNTEAFF. The J gene is TRBJ1-1, the V gene TRBV30, with D unclear. Between the trimmed V and J ends, which lost 1 base and 0 bases, there was a span of 9 bases. The CDR3 sequence is 14 residues long. The germline V gene encodes CDR1 GTSNPN and CDR2 SVGIG (reference sequence).

In nucleotides, the CDR3 is TGCGCCAGCAGCTCCACTAGCGGGTCCTACGAGCAGTACTTC. This codes for CASSSTSGSYEQYF. The rearrangement links TRBV5-1 to TRBJ2-7, with TRBD2 matching over 9 bases. Looked up from germline, CDR1 is SGHRS and CDR2 is YFSETQ. V gave up 3 bases and J gave up 1 base; unmatched junction bases: 2. The CDR3 length is 14 residues.

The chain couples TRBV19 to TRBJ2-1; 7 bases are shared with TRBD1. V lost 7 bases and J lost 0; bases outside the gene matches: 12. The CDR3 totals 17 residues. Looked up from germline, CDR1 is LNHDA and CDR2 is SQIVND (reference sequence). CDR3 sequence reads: CASKRGGWDSSYNEQFF. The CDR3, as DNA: TGTGCCAGTAAGAGAGGTGGGTGGGACAGCTCCTACAATGAGCAGTTCTTC.

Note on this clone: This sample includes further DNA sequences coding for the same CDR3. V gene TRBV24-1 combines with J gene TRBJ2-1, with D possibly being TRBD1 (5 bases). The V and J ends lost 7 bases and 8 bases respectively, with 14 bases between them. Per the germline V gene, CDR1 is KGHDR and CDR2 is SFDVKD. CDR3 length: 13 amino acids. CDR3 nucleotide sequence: TGTGCCACCAGAGGCAGGGATAGTGATGAGCAGTTCTTC. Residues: CATRGRDSDEQFF.

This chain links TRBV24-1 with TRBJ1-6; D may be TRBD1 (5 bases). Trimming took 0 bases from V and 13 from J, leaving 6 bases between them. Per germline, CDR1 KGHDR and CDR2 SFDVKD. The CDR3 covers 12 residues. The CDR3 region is CATSDLRGPLHF. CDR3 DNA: TGTGCCACCAGTGATTTGAGGGGCCCCCTCCACTTT.

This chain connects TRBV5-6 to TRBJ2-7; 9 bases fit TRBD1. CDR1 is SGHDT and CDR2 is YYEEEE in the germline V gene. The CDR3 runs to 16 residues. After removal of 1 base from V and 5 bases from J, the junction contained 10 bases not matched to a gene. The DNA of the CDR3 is TGTGCCAGCAGCTTGCGGGTATCGGACAGGGGTAACGAGCAGTACTTC. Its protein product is CASSLRVSDRGNEQYF.

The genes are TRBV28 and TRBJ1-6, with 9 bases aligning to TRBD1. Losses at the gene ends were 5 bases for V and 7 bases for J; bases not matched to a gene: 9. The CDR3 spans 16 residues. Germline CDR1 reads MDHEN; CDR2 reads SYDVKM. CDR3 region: CASSPPDRGLNSPLHF. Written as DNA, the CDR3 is TGTGCCAGCAGTCCGCCGGACAGGGGACTAAATTCACCCCTCCACTTT.

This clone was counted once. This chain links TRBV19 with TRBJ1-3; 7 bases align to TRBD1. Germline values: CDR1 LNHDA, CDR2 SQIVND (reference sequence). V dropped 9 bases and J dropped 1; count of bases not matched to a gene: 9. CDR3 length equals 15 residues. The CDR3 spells CASTSTGVSGNTIYF. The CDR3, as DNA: TGTGCCAGCACCTCCACAGGGGTATCTGGAAACACCATATATTTT.

The CDR3 reads CASSQDTGIQETQYF. CDR3 in DNA: TGTGCCAGCAGCCAAGACACAGGAATACAAGAGACCCAGTACTTC. The chain employs TRBV3-1 (or the pseudogene TRBV3-2) and TRBJ2-5; weak D call: TRBD1 (5 bases). Per germline, CDR1 LGHDT and CDR2 YNNKEL (reference sequence). The CDR3 extends over 15 amino acids. V lost 0 bases to trimming and J lost 2 bases, with 10 bases between them.

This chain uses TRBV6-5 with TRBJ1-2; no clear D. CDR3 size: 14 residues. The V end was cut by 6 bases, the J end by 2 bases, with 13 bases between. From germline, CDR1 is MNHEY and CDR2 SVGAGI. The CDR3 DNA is TGTGCCAGCAGGGGAGGGTCCGTGAACTATGGCTACACCTTC. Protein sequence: CASRGGSVNYGYTF.

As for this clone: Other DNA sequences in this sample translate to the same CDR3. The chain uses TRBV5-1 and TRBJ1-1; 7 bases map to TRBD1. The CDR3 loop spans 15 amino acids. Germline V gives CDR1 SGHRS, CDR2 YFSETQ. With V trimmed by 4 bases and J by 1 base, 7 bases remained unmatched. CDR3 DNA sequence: TGCGCCAGCAGCCTCCTGACAGGGCAGAACACTGAAGCTTTCTTT. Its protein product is CASSLLTGQNTEAFF.

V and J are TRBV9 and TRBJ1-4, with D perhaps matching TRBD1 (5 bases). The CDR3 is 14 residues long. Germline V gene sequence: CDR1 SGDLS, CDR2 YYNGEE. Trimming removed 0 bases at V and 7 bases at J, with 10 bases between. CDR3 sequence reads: CASSVGGLREKLFF. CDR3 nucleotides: TGTGCCAGCAGCGTAGGGGGCCTTCGTGAAAAACTGTTTTTT.

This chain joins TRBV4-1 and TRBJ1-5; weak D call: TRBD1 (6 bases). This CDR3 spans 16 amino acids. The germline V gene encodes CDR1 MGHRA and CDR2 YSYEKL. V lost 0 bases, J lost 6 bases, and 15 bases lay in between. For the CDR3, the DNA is TGCGCCAGCAGCCAAGATGTAACAGGGTACGGTCAGCCCCAGCATTTT. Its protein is CASSQDVTGYGQPQHF.

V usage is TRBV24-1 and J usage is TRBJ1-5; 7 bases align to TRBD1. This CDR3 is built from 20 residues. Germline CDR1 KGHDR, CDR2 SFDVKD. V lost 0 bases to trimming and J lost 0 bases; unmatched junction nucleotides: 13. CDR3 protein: CATSDLPKNTGEYSNQPQHF. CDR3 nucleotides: TGTGCCACCAGTGATTTGCCTAAGAATACAGGGGAATATAGCAATCAGCCCCAGCATTTT.

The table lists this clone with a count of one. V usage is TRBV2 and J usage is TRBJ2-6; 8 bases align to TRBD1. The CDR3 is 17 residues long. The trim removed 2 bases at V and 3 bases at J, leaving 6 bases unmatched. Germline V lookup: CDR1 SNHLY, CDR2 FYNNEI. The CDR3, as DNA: TGTGCCAGCAGTGAACGTCAGGGGGCACGTGGGGCCAACGTCCTGACTTTC. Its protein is CASSERQGARGANVLTF.